This T cell receptor beta chain was found in a study of technical replicates of blood from several donors. TCRdb keeps only in-frame clones here, not all; method: immunoSEQ multiplex PCR. The sample yields about 80,000 clones, roughly nine tenths seen once. Sequenced material: T cells isolated from PBMCs. The receptor's source is a human donor in good health.

As DNA, the CDR3 is TGTGCCAGCAGCTTGACAGGCACAGATACGCAGTATTTT. The encoded protein is CASSLTGTDTQYF. J is TRBJ2-3 and V is TRBV14; TRBD1 is a possible D gene (5 bases). Trimming stripped 5 bases from V and 1 base from J, with 7 bases between. The CDR3 extends over 13 amino acids. Germline V CDR1 and CDR2: SGHDN, FVKESK.